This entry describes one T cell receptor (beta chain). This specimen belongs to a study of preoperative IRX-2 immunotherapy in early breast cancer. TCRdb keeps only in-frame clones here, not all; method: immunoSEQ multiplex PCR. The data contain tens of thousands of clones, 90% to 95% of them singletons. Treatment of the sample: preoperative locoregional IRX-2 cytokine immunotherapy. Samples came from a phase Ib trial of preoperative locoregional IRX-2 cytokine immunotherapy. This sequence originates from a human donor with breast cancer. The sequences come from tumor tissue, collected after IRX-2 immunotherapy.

CDR3 region: CASSLAARRTEAFF. CDR3 in DNA: TGTGCCAGCAGCTTGGCCGCCAGGCGCACTGAAGCTTTCTTT. J is TRBJ1-1 and V is TRBV5-4; D unresolved. This CDR3 has 14 amino acids. Trimming cost V 0 bases and J 4 bases, with 10 bases left between them. Germline CDR1 is SGHNT and CDR2 is YYREEE (reference sequence).